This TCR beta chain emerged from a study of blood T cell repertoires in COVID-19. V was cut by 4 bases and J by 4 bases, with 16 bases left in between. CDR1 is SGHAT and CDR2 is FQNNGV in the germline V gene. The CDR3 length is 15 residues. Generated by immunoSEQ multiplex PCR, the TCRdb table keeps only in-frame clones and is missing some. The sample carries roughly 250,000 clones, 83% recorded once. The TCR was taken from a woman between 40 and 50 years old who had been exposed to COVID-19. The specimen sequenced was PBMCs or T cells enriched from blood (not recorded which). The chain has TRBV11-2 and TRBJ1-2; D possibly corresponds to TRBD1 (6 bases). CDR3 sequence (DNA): TGTGCCAGCAGCTCTAATTCAGGGGCCTCCTATGGCTACACCTTC. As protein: CASSSNSGASYGYTF.